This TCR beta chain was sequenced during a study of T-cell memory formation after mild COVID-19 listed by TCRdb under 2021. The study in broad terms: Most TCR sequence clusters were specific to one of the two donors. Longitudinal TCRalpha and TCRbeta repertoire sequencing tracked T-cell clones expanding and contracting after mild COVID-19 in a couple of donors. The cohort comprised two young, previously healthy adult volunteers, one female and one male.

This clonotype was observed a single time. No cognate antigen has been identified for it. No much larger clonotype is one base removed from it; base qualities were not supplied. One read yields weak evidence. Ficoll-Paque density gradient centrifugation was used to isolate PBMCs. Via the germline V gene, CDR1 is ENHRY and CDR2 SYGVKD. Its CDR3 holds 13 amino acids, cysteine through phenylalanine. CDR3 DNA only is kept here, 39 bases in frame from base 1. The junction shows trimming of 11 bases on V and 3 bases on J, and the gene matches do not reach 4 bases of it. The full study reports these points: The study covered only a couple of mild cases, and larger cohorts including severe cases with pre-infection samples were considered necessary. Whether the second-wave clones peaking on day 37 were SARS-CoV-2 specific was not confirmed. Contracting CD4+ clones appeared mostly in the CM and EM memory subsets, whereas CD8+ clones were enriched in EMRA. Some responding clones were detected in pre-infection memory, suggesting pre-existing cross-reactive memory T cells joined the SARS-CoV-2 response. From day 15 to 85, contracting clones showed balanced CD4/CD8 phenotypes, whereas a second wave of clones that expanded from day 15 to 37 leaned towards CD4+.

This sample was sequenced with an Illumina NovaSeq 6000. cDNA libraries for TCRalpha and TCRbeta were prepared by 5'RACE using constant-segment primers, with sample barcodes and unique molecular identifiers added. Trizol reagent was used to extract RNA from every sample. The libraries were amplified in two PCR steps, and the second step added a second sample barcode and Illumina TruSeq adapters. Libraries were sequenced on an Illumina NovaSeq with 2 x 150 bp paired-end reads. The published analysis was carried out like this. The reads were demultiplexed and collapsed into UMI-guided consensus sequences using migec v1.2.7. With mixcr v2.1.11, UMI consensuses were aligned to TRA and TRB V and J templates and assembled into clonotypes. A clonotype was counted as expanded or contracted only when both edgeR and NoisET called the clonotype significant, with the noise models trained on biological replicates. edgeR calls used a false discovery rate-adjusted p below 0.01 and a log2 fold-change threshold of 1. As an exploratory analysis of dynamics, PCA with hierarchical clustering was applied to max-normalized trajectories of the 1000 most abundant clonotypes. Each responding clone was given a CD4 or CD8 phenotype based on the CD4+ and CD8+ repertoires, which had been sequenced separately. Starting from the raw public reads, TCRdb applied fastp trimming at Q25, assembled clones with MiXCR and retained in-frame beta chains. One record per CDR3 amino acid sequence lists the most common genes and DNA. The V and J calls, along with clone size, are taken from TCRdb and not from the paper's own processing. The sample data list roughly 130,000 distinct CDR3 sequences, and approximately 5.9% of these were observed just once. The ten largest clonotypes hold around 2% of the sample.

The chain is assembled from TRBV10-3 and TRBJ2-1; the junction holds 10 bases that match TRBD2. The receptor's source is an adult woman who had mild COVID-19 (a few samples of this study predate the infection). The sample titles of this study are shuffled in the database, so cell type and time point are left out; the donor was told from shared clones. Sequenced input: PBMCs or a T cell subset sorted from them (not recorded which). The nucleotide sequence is TGTGCCTCCGAGCGGGGGGGCTACAATGAGCAGTTCTTC. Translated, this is CASERGGYNEQFF.